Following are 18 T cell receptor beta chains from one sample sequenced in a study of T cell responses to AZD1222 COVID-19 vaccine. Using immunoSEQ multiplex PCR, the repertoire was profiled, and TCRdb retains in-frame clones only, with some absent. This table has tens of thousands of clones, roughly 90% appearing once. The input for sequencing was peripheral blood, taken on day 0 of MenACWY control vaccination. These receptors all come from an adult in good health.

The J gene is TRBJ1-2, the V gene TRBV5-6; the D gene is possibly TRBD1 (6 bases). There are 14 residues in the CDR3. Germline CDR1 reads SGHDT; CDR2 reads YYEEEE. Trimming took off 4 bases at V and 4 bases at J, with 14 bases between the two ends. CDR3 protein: CASSRRDTLYGYTF. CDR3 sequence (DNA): TGTGCCAGCAGCCGAAGGGACACCCTCTATGGCTACACCTTC.

The CDR3 spells CASSPGTSGFSYNEQFF. The CDR3 DNA sequence: TGTGCCAGCAGCCCGGGGACTAGCGGTTTCTCCTACAATGAGCAGTTCTTC. The J gene is TRBJ2-1, the V gene TRBV5-4; 11 bases are a match to TRBD2. Germline CDR1 reads SGHNT; CDR2 reads YYREEE (reference sequence). The CDR3 spans 17 residues. The ends lost 4 bases at V and 0 bases at J; junction bases unmatched: 6.

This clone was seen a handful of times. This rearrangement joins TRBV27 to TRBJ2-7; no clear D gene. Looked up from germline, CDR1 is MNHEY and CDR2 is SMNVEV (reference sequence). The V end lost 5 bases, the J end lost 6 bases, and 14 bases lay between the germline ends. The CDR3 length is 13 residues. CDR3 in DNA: TGTGCCAGCAGTCGCACCGTTCAGCTCGAGCAGTACTTC. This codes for CASSRTVQLEQYF.

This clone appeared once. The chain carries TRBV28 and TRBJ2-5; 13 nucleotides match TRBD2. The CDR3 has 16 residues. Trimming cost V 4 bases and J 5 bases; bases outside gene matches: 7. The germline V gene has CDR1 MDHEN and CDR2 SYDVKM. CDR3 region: CASSSGLAGSGETQYF. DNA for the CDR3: TGTGCCAGCAGTTCGGGACTAGCGGGAAGCGGGGAGACCCAGTACTTC.

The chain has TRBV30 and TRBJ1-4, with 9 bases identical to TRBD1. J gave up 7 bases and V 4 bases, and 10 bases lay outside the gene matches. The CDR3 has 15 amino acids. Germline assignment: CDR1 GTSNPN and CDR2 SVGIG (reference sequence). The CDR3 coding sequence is TGTGCCTGGAAGGGGACAGGGTATCGAGGTGAAAAACTGTTTTTT. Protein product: CAWKGTGYRGEKLFF.

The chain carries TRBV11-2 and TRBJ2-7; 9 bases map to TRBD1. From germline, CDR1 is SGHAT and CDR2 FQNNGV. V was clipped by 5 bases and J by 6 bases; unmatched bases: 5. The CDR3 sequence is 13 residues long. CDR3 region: CASSTRTGAEQYF. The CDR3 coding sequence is TGTGCCAGCAGCACCCGGACAGGGGCCGAGCAGTACTTC.

CDR3 residues: CARSPFGGSYNEQFF. Written as DNA, the CDR3 is TGTGCCAGGTCACCTTTCGGCGGATCTTACAATGAGCAGTTCTTC. V usage is TRBV6-4 and J usage is TRBJ2-1, with D unresolved. This CDR3 region has 15 residues. Germline V gene sequence: CDR1 MRHNA, CDR2 SNTAGT. V was trimmed by 9 bases and J by 4 bases, leaving 19 bases between them.

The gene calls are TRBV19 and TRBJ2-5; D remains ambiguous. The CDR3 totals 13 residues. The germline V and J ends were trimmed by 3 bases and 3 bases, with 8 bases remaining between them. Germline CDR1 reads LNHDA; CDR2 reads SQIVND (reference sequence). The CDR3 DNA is TGTGCCAGTAGTATCGGAACAGAAGAGACCCAGTACTTC. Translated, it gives CASSIGTEETQYF.

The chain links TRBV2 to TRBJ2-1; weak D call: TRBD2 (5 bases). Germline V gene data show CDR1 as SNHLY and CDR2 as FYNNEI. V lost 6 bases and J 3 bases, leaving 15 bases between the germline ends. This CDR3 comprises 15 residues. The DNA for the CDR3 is TGTGCCAGCAGCGAACGTCTAGCAAACTACAATGAGCAGTTCTTC. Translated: CASSERLANYNEQFF. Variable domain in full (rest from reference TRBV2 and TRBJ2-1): EPEVTQTPSHQVTQMGQEVILRCVPISNHLYFYWYRQILGQKVEFLVSFYNNEISEKSEIFDDQFSVERPDGSNFTLKIRSTKLEDSAMYFCASSERLANYNEQFFGPGTRLTVL.

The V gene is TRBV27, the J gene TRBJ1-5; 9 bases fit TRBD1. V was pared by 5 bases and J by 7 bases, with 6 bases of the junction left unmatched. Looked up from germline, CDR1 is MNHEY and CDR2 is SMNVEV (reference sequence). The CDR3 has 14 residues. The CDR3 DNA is TGTGCCAGCAGTCTCGGGACAGGGTACCAGCCCCAGCATTTT. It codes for CASSLGTGYQPQHF.

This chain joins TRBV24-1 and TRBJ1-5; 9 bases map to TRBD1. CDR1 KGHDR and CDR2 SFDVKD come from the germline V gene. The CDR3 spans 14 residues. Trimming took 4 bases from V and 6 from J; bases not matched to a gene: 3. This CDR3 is CATSEGTGPQPQHF. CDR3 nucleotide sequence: TGTGCCACCAGTGAAGGGACAGGGCCTCAGCCCCAGCATTTT.

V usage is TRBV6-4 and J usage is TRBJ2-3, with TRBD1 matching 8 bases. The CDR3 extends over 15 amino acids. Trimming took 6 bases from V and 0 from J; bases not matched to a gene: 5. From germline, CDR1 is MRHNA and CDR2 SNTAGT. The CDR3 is CASRPGTGSTDTQYF. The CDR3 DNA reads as TGTGCCAGCAGACCCGGGACAGGTAGCACAGATACGCAGTATTTT.

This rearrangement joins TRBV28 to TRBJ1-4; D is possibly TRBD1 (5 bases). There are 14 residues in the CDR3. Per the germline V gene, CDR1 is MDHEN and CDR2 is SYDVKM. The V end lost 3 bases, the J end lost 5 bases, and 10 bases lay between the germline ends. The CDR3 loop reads CASSLVGPNEKLFF. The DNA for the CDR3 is TGTGCCAGCAGTTTGGTGGGGCCGAATGAAAAACTGTTTTTT.

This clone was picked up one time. Here the CDR3 DNA reads TGCAGTAGGGGGGGCACTGAAGCTTTCTTT. Translation: CSRGGTEAFF. This chain links TRBV20-1 with TRBJ1-1, with TRBD1 as a possible D gene (6 bases). The germline gives CDR1 DFQATT, CDR2 SNEGSKA (reference sequence). V gave up 8 bases and J gave up 4 bases, with 8 bases separating them. The CDR3 contains 10 residues.

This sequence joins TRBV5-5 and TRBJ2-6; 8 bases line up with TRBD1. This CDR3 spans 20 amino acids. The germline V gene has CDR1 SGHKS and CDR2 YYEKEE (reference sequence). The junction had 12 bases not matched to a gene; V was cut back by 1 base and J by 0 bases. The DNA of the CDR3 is TGTGCCAGCAGCTTGTACGCTCCCGGGACAGGCAGCTCTGGGGCCAACGTCCTGACTTTC. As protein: CASSLYAPGTGSSGANVLTF.

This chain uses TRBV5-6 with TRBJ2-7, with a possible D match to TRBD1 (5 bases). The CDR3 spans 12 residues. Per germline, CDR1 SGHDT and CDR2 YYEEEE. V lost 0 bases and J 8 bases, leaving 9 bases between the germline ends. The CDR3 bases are TGTGCCAGCAGCTTGGCCAGGGCAAAGCAGTACTTC. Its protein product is CASSLARAKQYF. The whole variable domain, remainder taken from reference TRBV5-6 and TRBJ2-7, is DAGVTQSPTHLIKTRGQQVTLRCSPKSGHDTVSWYQQALGQGPQFIFQYYEEEERQRGNFPDRFSGHQFPNYSSELNVNALLLGDSALYLCASSLARAKQYFGPGTRLTVT.

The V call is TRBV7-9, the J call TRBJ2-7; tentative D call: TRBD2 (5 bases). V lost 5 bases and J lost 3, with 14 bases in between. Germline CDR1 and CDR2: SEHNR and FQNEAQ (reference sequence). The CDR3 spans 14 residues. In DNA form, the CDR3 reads TGTGCCAGCAGCCCTCGGGGAGAGCTCTACGAGCAGTACTTC. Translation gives CASSPRGELYEQYF.

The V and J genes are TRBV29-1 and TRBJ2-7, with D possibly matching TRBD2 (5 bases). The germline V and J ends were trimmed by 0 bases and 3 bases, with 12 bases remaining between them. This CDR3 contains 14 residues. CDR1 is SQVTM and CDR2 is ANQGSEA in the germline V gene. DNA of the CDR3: TGCAGCGTTGAAGATACAGCGGCTGGCTACGAGCAGTACTTC. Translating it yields CSVEDTAAGYEQYF.